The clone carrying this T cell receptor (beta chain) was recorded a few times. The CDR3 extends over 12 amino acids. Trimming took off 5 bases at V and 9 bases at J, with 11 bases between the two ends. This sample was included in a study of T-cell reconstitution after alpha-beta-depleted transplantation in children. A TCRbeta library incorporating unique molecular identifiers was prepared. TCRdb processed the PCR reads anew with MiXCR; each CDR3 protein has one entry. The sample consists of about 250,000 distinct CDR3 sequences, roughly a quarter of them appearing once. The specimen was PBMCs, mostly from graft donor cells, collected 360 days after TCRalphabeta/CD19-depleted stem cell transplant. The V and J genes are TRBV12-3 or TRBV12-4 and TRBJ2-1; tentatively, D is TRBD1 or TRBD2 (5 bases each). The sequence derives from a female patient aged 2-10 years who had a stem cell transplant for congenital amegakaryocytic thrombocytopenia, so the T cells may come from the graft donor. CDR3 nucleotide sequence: TGTGCCAGCAGTCGGGGCATTGGTGAGCAGTTCTTC. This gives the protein CASSRGIGEQFF.